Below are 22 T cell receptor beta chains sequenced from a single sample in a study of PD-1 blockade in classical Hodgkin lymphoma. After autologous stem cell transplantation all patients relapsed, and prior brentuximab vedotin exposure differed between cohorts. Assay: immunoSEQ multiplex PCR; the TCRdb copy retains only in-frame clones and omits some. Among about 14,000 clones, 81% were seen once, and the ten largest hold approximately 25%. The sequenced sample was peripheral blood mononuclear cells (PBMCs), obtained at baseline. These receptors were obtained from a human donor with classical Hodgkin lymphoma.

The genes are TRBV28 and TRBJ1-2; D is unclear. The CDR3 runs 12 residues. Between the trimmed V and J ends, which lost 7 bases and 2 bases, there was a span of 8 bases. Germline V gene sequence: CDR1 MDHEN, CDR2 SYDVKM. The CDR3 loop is CASTPTNYGYTF. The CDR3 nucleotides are TGTGCCAGCACGCCCACCAACTATGGCTACACCTTC.

The CDR3: CASNRRNEKLFF. The CDR3, as DNA: TGTGCCAGCAACAGGCGGAATGAAAAACTGTTTTTT. V is TRBV2 and J is TRBJ1-4; weak D call: TRBD1 (5 bases). Trimming cost V 7 bases and J 5 bases, with 8 bases left between them. The CDR3 sequence is 12 residues long. Germline-derived CDR1 and CDR2 are SNHLY and FYNNEI.

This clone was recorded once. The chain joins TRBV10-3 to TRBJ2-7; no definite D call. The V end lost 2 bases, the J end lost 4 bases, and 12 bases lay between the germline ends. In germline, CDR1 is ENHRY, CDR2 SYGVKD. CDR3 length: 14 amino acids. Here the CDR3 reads CAISEAVLGYEQYF. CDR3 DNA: TGTGCCATCAGTGAGGCGGTATTAGGATACGAGCAGTACTTC.

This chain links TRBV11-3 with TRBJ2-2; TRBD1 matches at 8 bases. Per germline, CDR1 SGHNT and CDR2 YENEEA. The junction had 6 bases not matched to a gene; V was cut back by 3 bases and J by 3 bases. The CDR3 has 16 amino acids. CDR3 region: CASSFVRQGYTGELFF. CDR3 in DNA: TGTGCCAGCAGCTTTGTGCGACAGGGGTACACCGGGGAGCTGTTTTTT. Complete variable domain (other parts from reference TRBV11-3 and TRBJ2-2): EAGVVQSPRYKIIEKKQPVAFWCNPISGHNTLYWYLQNLGQGPELLIRYENEEAVDDSQLPKDRFSAERLKGVDSTLKIQPAELGDSAVYLCASSFVRQGYTGELFFGEGSRLTVL.

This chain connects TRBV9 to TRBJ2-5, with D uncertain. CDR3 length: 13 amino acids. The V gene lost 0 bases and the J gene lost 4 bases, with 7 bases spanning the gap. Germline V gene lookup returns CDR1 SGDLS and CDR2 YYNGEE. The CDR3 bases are TGTGCCAGCAGCGTAGCACAGCTAGAGACCCAGTACTTC. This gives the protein CASSVAQLETQYF.

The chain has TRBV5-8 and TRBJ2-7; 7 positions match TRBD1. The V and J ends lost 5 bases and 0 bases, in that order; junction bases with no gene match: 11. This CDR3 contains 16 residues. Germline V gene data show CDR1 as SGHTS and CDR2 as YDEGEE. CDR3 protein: CASSSYRDSISYEQYF. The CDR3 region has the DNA TGTGCCAGCAGTTCTTACCGGGACAGTATCTCCTACGAGCAGTACTTC.

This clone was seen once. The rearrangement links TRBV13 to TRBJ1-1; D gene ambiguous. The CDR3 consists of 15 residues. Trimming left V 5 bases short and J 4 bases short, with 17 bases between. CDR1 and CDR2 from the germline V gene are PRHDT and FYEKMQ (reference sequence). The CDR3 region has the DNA TGTGCCAGCAGCCCGGGTAAAATCTGGAGCACTGAAGCTTTCTTT. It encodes CASSPGKIWSTEAFF.

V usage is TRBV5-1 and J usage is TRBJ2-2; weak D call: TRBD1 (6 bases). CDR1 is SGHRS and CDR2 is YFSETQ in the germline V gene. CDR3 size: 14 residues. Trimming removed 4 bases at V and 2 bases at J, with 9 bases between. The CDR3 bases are TGCGCCAGCAGCGCAGGGGCTAACACCGGGGAGCTGTTTTTT. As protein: CASSAGANTGELFF.

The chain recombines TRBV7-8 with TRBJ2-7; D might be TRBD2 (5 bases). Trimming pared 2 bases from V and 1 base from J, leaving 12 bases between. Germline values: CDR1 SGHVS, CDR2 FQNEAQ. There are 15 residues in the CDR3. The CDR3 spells CASSLLGVESYEQYF. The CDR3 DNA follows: TGTGCCAGCAGCTTATTGGGAGTAGAGTCCTACGAGCAGTACTTC.

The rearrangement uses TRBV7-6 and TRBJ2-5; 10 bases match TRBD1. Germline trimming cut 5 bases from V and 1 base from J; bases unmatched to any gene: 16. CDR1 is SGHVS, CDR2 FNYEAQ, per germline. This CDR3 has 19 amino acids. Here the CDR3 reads CASSLRAPGQGILQETQYF. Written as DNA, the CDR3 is TGTGCCAGCAGCCTTCGGGCCCCGGGACAGGGGATTCTCCAAGAGACCCAGTACTTC. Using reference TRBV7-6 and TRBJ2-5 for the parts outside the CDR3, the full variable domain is GAGVSQSPRYKVTKRGQDVALRCDPISGHVSLYWYRQALGQGPEFLTYFNYEAQQDKSGLPNDRFSAERPEGSISTLTIQRTEQRDSAMYRCASSLRAPGQGILQETQYFGPGTRLLVL.

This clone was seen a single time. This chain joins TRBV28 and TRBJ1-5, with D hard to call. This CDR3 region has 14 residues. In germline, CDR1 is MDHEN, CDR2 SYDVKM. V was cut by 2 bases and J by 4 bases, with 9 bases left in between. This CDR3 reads CASSLVARNQPQHF. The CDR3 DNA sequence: TGTGCCAGCAGTTTAGTAGCCCGTAATCAGCCCCAGCATTTT.

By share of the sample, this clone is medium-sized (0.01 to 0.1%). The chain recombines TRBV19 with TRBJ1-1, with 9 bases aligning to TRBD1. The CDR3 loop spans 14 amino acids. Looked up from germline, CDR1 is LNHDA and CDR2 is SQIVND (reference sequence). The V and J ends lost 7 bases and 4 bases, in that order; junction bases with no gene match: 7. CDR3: CASIQGAGVTEAFF. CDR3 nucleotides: TGTGCCAGTATACAGGGGGCGGGAGTCACTGAAGCTTTCTTT.

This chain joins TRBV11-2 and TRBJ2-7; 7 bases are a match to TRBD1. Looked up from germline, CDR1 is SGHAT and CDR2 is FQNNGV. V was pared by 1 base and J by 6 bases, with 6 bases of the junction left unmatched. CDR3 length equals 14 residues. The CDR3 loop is CASSLGDRVTEQYF. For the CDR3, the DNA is TGTGCCAGCAGCTTAGGCGACAGGGTGACCGAGCAGTACTTC.

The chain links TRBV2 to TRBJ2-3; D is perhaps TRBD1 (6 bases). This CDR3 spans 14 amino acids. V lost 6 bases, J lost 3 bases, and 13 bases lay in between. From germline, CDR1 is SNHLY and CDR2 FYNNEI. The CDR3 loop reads CASRLQGDTDTQYF. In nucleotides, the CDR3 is TGTGCCAGCAGACTACAGGGCGATACAGATACGCAGTATTTT. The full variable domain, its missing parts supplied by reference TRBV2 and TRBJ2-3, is EPEVTQTPSHQVTQMGQEVILRCVPISNHLYFYWYRQILGQKVEFLVSFYNNEISEKSEIFDDQFSVERPDGSNFTLKIRSTKLEDSAMYFCASRLQGDTDTQYFGPGTRLTVL.

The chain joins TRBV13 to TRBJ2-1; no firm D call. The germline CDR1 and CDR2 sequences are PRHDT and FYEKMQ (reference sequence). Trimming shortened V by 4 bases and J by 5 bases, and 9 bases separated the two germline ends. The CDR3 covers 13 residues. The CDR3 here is CASSSTGHNEQFF. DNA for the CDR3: TGTGCCAGCAGCTCCACGGGTCACAATGAGCAGTTCTTC.

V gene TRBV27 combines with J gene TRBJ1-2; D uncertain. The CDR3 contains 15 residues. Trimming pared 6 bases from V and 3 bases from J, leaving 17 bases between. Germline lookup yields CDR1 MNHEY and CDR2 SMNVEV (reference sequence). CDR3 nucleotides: TGTGCCAGCAGGCCGAGAGGGCTCGCCCACTATGGCTACACCTTC. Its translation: CASRPRGLAHYGYTF.

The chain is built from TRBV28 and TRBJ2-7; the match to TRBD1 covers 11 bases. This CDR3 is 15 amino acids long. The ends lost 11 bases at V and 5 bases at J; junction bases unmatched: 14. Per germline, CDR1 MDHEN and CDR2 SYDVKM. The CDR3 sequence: CAARTGGAVRDEQYF. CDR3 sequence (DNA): TGTGCCGCACGGACAGGGGGCGCGGTAAGAGACGAGCAGTACTTC. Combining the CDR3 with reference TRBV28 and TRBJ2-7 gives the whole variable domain DVKVTQSSRYLVKRTGEKVFLECVQDMDHENMFWYRQDPGLGLRLIYFSYDVKMKEKGDIPEGYSVSREKKERFSLILESASTNQTSMYLCAARTGGAVRDEQYFGPGTRLTVT.

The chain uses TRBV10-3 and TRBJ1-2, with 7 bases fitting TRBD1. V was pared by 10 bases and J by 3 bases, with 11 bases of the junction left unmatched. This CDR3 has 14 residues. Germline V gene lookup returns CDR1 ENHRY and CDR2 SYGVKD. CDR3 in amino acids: CATSGDSPHYGYTF. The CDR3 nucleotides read TGTGCCACCTCGGGGGACAGCCCTCACTATGGCTACACCTTC.

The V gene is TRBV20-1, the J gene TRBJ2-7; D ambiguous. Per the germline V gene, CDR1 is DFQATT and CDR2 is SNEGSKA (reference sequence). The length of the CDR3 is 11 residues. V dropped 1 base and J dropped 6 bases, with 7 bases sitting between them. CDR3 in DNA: TGCAGTGCTAGAGGGATAGGCGAGCAGTACTTC. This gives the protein CSARGIGEQYF.

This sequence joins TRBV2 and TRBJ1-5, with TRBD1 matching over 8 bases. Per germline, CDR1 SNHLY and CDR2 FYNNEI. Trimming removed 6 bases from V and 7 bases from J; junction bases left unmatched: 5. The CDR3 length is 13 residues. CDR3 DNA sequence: TGTGCCAGCAGGGACAGGGAAGGACAGCCCCAGCATTTT. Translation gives CASRDREGQPQHF.

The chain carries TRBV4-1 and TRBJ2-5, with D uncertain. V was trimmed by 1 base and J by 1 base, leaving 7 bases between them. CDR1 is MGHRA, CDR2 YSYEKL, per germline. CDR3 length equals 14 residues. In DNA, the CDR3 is TGCGCCAGCAGCCAAGGAGGATTCCAAGAGACCCAGTACTTC. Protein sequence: CASSQGGFQETQYF.

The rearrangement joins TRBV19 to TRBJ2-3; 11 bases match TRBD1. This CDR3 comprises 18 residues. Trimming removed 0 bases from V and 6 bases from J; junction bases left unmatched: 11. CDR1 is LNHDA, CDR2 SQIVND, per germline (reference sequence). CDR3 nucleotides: TGTGCCAGTAGTATAGACCACCCCGGGACAGGGGGTTCGGATACGCAGTATTTT. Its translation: CASSIDHPGTGGSDTQYF.